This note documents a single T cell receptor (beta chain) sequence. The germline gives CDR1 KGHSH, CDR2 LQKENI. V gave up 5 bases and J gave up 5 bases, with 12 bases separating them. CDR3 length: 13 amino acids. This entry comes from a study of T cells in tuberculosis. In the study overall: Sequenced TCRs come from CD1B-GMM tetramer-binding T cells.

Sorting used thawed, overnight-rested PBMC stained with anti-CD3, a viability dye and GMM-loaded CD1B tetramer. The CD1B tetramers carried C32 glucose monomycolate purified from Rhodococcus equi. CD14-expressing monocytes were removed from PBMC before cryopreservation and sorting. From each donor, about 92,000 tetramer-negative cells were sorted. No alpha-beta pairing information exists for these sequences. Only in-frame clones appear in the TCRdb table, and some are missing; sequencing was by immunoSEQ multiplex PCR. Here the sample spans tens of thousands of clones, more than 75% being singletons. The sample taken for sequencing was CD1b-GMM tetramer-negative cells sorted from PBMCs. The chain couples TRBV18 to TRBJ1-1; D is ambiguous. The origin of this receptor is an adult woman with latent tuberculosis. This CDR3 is CASSAGFRTEAFF. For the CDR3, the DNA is TGTGCCAGCTCAGCAGGCTTCCGGACTGAAGCTTTCTTT.